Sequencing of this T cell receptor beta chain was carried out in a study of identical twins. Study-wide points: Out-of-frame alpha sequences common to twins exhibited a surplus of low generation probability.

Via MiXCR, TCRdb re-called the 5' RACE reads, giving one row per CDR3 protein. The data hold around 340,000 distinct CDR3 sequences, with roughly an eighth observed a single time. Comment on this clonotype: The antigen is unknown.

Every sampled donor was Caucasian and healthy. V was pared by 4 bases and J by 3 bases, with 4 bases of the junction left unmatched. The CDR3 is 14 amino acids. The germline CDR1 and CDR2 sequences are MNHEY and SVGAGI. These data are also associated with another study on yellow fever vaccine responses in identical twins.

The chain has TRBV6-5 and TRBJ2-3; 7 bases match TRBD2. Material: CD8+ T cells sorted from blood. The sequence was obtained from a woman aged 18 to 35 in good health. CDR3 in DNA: TGTGCCAGCAGTTGGGAGGGGCAGACAGATACGCAGTATTTT. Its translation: CASSWEGQTDTQYF.